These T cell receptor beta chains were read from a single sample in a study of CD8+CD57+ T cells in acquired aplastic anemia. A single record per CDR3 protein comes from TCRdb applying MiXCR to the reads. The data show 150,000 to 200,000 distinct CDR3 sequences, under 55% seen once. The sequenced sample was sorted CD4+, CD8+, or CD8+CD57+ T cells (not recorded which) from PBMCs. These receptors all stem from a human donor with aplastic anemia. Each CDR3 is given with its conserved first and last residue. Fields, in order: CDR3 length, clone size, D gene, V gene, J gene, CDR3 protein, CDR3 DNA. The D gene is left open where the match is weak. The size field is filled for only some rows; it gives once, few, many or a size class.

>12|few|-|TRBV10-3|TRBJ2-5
CAISERQETQYF
TGTGCCATCAGTGAGCGGCAAGAGACCCAGTACTTC
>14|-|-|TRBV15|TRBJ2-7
CATSRPGENYEQYF
TGTGCCACCAGCCGCCCAGGGGAGAACTACGAGCAGTACTTC
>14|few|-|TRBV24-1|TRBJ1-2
CATSDRDLSYGYTF
TGTGCCACCAGTGATCGGGACTTGAGCTATGGCTACACCTTC
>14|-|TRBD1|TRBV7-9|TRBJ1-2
CASSLETGGRGYTF
TGTGCCAGCAGCTTAGAGACAGGGGGCCGTGGCTACACCTTC
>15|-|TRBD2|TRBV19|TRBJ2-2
CASSPVSGGTGELFF
TGTGCCAGTTCCCCCGTTAGCGGGGGCACCGGGGAGCTGTTTTTT
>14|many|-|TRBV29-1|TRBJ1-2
CSVEEDEGYYGYTF
TGCAGCGTTGAAGAGGATGAGGGGTACTATGGCTACACCTTC
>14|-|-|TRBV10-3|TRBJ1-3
CAISDGGSGNTIYF
TGTGCCATCAGTGACGGGGGTTCAGGAAACACCATATATTTT
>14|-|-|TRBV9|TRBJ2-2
CASSASGGPGELFF
TGTGCCAGCAGCGCCTCGGGGGGCCCCGGGGAGCTGTTTTTT
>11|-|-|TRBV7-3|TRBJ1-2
CASSFAGGYTF
TGTGCCAGCAGCTTTGCCGGTGGCTACACCTTC
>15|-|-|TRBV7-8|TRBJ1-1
CASSPIQGANTEAFF
TGTGCCAGCAGCCCTATACAGGGTGCCAACACTGAAGCTTTCTTT
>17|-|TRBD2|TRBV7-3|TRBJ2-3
CASSRPEAGANTDTQYF
TGTGCCAGCAGCCGCCCTGAAGCGGGGGCCAACACAGATACGCAGTATTTT
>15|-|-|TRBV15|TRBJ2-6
CATSRELGEANVLTF
TGTGCCACCAGCAGAGAATTAGGGGAGGCCAACGTCCTGACTTTC
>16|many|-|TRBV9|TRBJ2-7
CASSVDGGSVVDEQYF
TGTGCCAGCAGCGTAGACGGGGGCAGTGTTGTGGACGAGCAGTACTTC
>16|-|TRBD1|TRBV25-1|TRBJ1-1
CASSALRGGSSTEAFF
TGTGCCAGCAGTGCTCTGAGAGGGGGCTCGAGCACTGAAGCTTTCTTT
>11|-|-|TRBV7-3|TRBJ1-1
CASSNGQEAFF
TGTGCCAGCAGCAATGGACAGGAAGCTTTCTTT
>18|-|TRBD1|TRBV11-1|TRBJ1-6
CASSLAGQGEEDNSPLHF
TGTGCCAGCAGCTTAGCCGGACAGGGGGAAGAAGATAATTCACCCCTCCACTTT
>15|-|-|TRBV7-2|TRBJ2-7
CASSLAGLGSYEQYF
TGTGCCAGCAGCTTAGCGGGATTGGGGTCCTACGAGCAGTACTTC
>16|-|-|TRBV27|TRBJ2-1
CASGDGHQTTDNEQFF
TGTGCCAGCGGCGACGGCCATCAAACGACCGACAATGAGCAGTTCTTC
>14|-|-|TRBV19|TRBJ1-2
CASHRGPKAYGYTF
TGTGCCAGCCACCGGGGCCCAAAGGCCTATGGCTACACCTTC
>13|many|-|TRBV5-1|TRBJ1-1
CASSLLENTEAFF
TGCGCCAGCAGCCTCCTGGAAAACACTGAAGCTTTCTTT
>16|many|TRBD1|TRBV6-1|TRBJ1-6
CASSAPPQGAESPLHF
TGTGCCAGCAGTGCCCCGCCGCAGGGGGCAGAGTCACCCCTCCACTTT
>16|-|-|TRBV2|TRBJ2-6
CASSEARTPGANVLTF
TGTGCCAGCAGTGAAGCACGAACCCCTGGGGCCAACGTCCTGACTTTC
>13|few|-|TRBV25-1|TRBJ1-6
CASSLSANSPLHF
TGTGCCAGCAGTTTATCGGCTAATTCACCCCTCCACTTT
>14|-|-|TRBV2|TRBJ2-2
CASSEALGTGELFF
TGTGCCAGCAGTGAAGCGCTTGGCACCGGGGAGCTGTTTTTT
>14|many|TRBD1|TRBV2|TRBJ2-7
CASSRGGGIDEQYF
TGTGCCAGCAGTAGAGGGGGCGGAATCGACGAGCAGTACTTC
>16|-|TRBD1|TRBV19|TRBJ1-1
CASSRSTGTGVTEAFF
TGTGCCAGTAGCCGATCTACTGGGACAGGGGTAACTGAAGCTTTCTTT
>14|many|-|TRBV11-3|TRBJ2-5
CASSPPGNQETQYF
TGTGCCAGCAGCCCCCCAGGGAACCAAGAGACCCAGTACTTC
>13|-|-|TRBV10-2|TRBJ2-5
CASSRESNQPQYF
TGCGCCAGCAGTAGGGAGTCAAATCAGCCCCAGTACTTC
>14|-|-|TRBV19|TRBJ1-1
CASSRDASNTEAFF
TGTGCCAGTAGTCGGGACGCCTCGAACACTGAAGCTTTCTTT
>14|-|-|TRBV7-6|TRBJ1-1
CASSLVWESTEAFF
TGTGCCAGCAGCTTAGTATGGGAGTCCACTGAAGCTTTCTTT
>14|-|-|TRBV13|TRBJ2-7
CASSLDGRDSEQYF
TGTGCCAGCAGCTTAGACGGCCGAGATAGCGAGCAGTACTTC
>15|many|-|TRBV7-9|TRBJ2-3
CASSFGLGGTDTQYF
TGTGCCAGCAGCTTCGGACTAGGGGGGACAGATACGCAGTATTTT
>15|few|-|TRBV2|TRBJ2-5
CASSATGGRPETQYF
TGTGCCAGCAGTGCGACGGGGGGCCGTCCGGAGACCCAGTACTTC
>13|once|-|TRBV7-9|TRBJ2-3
CASSLEDTDTQYF
TGTGCCAGCAGCTTAGAAGACACAGATACGCAGTATTTT
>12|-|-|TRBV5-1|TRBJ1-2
CASSRTDYGYTF
TGCGCCAGCAGCCGGACAGACTATGGCTACACCTTC
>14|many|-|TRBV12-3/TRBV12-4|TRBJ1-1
CASSPPQRATEAFF
TGTGCCAGCAGTCCCCCACAGAGAGCAACTGAAGCTTTCTTT
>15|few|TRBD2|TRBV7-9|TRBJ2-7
CASSRRTSGSYEQYF
TGTGCCAGCAGCCGGAGGACTAGCGGGTCCTACGAGCAGTACTTC
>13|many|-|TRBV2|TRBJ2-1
CASSEARDNEQFF
TGTGCCAGCAGTGAAGCGCGTGACAATGAGCAGTTCTTC
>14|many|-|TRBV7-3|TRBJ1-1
CASSLGVGRTEAFF
TGTGCCAGCAGCTTGGGGGTGGGCAGGACTGAAGCTTTCTTT
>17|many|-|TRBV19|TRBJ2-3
CASSKGRVLSGTDTQYF
TGTGCCAGTAGTAAGGGCAGGGTCCTTAGCGGCACAGATACGCAGTATTTT
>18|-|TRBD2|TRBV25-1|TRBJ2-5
CASSERAGALLYQETQYF
TGTGCCAGCAGTGAAAGAGCGGGGGCCCTTTTGTACCAAGAGACCCAGTACTTC
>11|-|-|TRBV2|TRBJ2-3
CASSVERGQYF
TGTGCCAGCAGTGTAGAAAGAGGGCAGTATTTT
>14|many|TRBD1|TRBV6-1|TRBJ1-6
CASTWDRGNSPLHF
TGTGCCAGCACCTGGGACAGGGGGAATTCACCCCTCCACTTT
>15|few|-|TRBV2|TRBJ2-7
CASSEAQGPAYEQYF
TGTGCCAGCAGTGAAGCGCAGGGGCCGGCCTACGAGCAGTACTTC
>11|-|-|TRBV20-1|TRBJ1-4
CSARDSRRLFF
TGCAGTGCTAGGGACAGCCGGAGACTGTTTTTT
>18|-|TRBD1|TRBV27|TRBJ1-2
CASSLSVRRTGQNYGYTF
TGTGCCAGCAGTTTATCTGTAAGGCGAACGGGACAGAACTATGGCTACACCTTC
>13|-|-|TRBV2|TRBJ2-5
CASSVRQQETQYF
TGTGCCAGCAGTGTCCGACAGCAAGAGACCCAGTACTTC
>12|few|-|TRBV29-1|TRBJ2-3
CSVAPSTDTQYF
TGCAGCGTTGCTCCTAGCACAGATACGCAGTATTTT
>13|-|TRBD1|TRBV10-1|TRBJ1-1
CASSFTQGAEAFF
TGCGCCAGCAGCTTCACACAGGGGGCTGAAGCTTTCTTT
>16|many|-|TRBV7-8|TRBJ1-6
CASSLTIAPGGSPLHF
TGTGCCAGCAGCCTAACGATAGCCCCAGGAGGTTCACCCCTCCACTTT